A selection of T cell receptor beta chains follows, all from one sample in a study of T-cell memory formation after mild COVID-19. TCRdb ran MiXCR on the 5' RACE reads and lists one entry per CDR3 protein. The sample has 350,000 to 500,000 distinct CDR3 sequences, less than 25% seen once. Sample: PBMCs or a T cell subset sorted from them (not recorded which). The receptors were gathered from an adult woman who had mild COVID-19 (a few samples of this study predate the infection). Cell type and time point are not known. CDR3s include the opening cysteine and the closing phenylalanine or tryptophan. Size is omitted from some rows. Given values are once, few, many or a class for expanded clones.

TRBV6-1 few CASSDTAVGGGYGYTF
TRBV7-8 . CASSLVPGVSYGYTF
TRBV20-1 . CSVAGQEPSYEQYF
TRBV15 few CATSRDRKGNNEQFF
TRBV7-9 . CASSWTENNMQYF
TRBV4-2 . CASSLDRADTEAFF
TRBV7-8 . CASSLARGGTEAFF
TRBV29-1 many CSVRTSGLTGETQYF
TRBV7-2 . CASSSGETYEQYF
TRBV20-1 . CSARDPRTRLDEQYF
TRBV29-1 few CSVEKGEKLFF
TRBV20-1 few CSAGGQGGVYTEAFF
TRBV12-3/TRBV12-4 few CASSSAEGANVLTF